Below, 13 T cell receptor beta chains from the same sample are listed, as sequenced in a study of blood T cell repertoires in COVID-19. Measured with immunoSEQ multiplex PCR; TCRdb has only the in-frame clones, and not every one. The profile shows about 220,000 clones, roughly 89% of them singletons. Source material: PBMCs or T cells enriched from blood (not recorded which). All receptors derive from a woman in her twenties or thirties with acute COVID-19.

With regard to this clone: The junction departs from germline at one end; a sequencing error may be responsible. The V call is TRBV29-1, the J call TRBJ1-1; D is unresolved. This CDR3 spans 12 amino acids. Germline CDR1 and CDR2: SQVTM and ANQGSEA. As DNA, the CDR3 is TGCAGCACCTCCAATCTGAACAGTGAAGCTTTCTTT. Residues: CSTSNLNSEAFF.

The rearrangement links TRBV11-3 to TRBJ2-3; D not resolved. Looked up from germline, CDR1 is SGHNT and CDR2 is YENEEA. V gave up 4 bases and J gave up 5 bases, with 10 bases separating them. The CDR3 covers 13 residues. The CDR3 bases are TGTGCCAGCAGCTCCCGAGAGCGAGATACGCAGTATTTT. Its protein is CASSSRERDTQYF. Filled out from reference TRBV11-3 and TRBJ2-3, the complete variable domain reads EAGVVQSPRYKIIEKKQPVAFWCNPISGHNTLYWYLQNLGQGPELLIRYENEEAVDDSQLPKDRFSAERLKGVDSTLKIQPAELGDSAVYLCASSSRERDTQYFGPGTRLTVL.

This clone showed up just once. This chain links TRBV14 with TRBJ1-1; no firm D call. Trimming cost V 4 bases and J 0 bases, with 21 bases left between them. This CDR3 spans 18 amino acids. CDR1 is SGHDN, CDR2 FVKESK, per germline. CDR3 DNA: TGTGCCAGCAGCCGACGTGTGACTCTTTCACGAATGAACACTGAAGCTTTCTTT. As protein: CASSRRVTLSRMNTEAFF.

In this sample, this clone turned up a few times. CDR3 sequence reads: CASSTLGQGSNEKLFF. CDR3 nucleotides: TGTGCCAGCAGCACCCTCGGACAAGGCTCTAATGAAAAACTGTTTTTT. The chain employs TRBV7-9 and TRBJ1-4; TRBD1 might be the D (5 bases). The CDR3 loop spans 16 amino acids. The V gene lost 5 bases and the J gene lost 3 bases, with 16 bases spanning the gap. Per germline, CDR1 SEHNR and CDR2 FQNEAQ (reference sequence).

This chain links TRBV18 with TRBJ2-7; 7 bases are shared with TRBD1. The CDR3 totals 16 residues. V was pared by 6 bases and J by 1 base, with 12 bases of the junction left unmatched. Germline-derived CDR1 and CDR2 are KGHSH and LQKENI. In nucleotides, the CDR3 is TGTGCCAGCTCCAGGGCCGGAAGGGGGCCGTCCTACGAGCAGTACTTC. Its protein is CASSRAGRGPSYEQYF. The whole variable domain, remainder taken from reference TRBV18 and TRBJ2-7, is NAGVMQNPRHLVRRRGQEARLRCSPMKGHSHVYWYRQLPEEGLKFMVYLQKENIIDESGMPKERFSAEFPKEGPSILRIQQVVRGDSAAYFCASSRAGRGPSYEQYFGPGTRLTVT.

This sequence joins TRBV19 and TRBJ2-1, with a weak D call TRBD2 (7 bases). CDR1 is LNHDA, CDR2 SQIVND, per germline (reference sequence). This CDR3 region has 15 residues. V lost 1 base and J 10 bases, leaving 17 bases between the germline ends. The CDR3 DNA sequence: TGTGCCAGTAGTATAGTTGGCGGGGGCTCGCGGGAGCAGTTCTTC. Translation: CASSIVGGGSREQFF.

This clone has only one observation. V and J are TRBV11-2 and TRBJ2-1, with D hard to call. This CDR3 is built from 14 residues. Germline lookup yields CDR1 SGHAT and CDR2 FQNNGV. V was cut by 2 bases and J by 7 bases, with 12 bases left in between. The CDR3 nucleotides read TGTGCCAGCAGCTTACTCTTGCGGCTAAATGAGCAGTTCTTC. Translated, it gives CASSLLLRLNEQFF.

The CDR3 nucleotides are TGTGCCAGCAGTCCCCGAGGGCGGGAAGTTAGCAATCAGCCCCAGCATTTT. Encoded protein: CASSPRGREVSNQPQHF. V and J are TRBV6-6 and TRBJ1-5; D is uncertain. The CDR3 is 17 amino acids. CDR1 and CDR2 from the germline V gene are MNHNY and SVGAGI (reference sequence). Trimming took 5 bases from V and 0 from J, leaving 17 bases between them.

The J gene is TRBJ2-1, the V gene TRBV7-9; 9 bases are shared with TRBD2. After removal of 5 bases from V and 5 bases from J, the junction contained 7 bases not matched to a gene. The CDR3 sequence is 15 residues long. Per the germline V gene, CDR1 is SEHNR and CDR2 is FQNEAQ (reference sequence). DNA of the CDR3: TGTGCCAGCAGCACCTGGACTAGCGTACACAATGAGCAGTTCTTC. Its translation is CASSTWTSVHNEQFF.

The chain is built from TRBV29-1 and TRBJ1-1; D remains unclear. V shed 1 base and J shed 0 bases, with 9 bases lying between them. The germline V gene encodes CDR1 SQVTM and CDR2 ANQGSEA. CDR3 size: 14 residues. This chain's CDR3 is CSVEGAGLNTEAFF. The CDR3 DNA reads as TGCAGCGTTGAAGGAGCGGGTCTGAACACTGAAGCTTTCTTT.

This rearrangement joins TRBV6-5 to TRBJ1-1; TRBD1 aligns across 7 bases. Looked up from germline, CDR1 is MNHEY and CDR2 is SVGAGI. The length of the CDR3 is 13 residues. Losses at the gene ends were 5 bases for V and 4 bases for J; bases not matched to a gene: 4. The CDR3 reads CASSPTGVTEAFF. The DNA for the CDR3 is TGTGCCAGCAGTCCAACAGGGGTCACTGAAGCTTTCTTT.

The table lists this clone with many counts. The chain joins TRBV2 to TRBJ2-7; D unresolved. The CDR3 is made up of 13 amino acids. V was pared by 0 bases and J by 8 bases, with 11 bases between. The germline V gene has CDR1 SNHLY and CDR2 FYNNEI. The CDR3, as DNA: TGTGCCAGCAGTGAAGCAGCCAGGTCGCAGCAGTACTTC. Its translation: CASSEAARSQQYF.

The rearrangement uses TRBV5-5 and TRBJ1-3, with D unresolved. Trimming shortened V by 1 base and J by 0 bases, and 11 bases separated the two germline ends. The CDR3 covers 16 residues. Germline CDR1 and CDR2: SGHKS and YYEKEE (reference sequence). The DNA for the CDR3 is TGTGCCAGCAGCTTGTGGGTTCTAGGCTCTGGAAACACCATATATTTT. Its translation: CASSLWVLGSGNTIYF.